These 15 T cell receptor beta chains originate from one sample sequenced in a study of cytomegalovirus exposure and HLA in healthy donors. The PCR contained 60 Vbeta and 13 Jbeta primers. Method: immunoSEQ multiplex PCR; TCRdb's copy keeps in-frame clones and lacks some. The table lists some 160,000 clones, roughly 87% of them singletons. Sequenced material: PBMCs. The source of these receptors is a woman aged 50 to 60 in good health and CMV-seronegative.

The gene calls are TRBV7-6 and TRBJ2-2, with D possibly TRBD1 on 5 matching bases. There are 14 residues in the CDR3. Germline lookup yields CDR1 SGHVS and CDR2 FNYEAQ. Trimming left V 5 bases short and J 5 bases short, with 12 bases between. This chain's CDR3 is CASSPGQLTGELFF. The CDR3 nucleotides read TGTGCCAGCAGCCCAGGGCAATTGACCGGGGAGCTGTTTTTT.

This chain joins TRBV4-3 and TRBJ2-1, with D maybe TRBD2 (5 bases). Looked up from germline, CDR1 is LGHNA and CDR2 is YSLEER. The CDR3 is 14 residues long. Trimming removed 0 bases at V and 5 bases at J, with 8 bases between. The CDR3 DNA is TGCGCCAGCAGCCAAGAGAGGGCTAACAATGAGCAGTTCTTC. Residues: CASSQERANNEQFF.

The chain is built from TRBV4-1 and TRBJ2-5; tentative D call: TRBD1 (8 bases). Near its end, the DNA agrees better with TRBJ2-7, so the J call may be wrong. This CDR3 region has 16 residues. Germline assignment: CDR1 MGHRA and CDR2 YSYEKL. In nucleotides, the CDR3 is TGCGCCAGCAGCCAAGGGAGCGGGACAGGACTCTACGAGCAGTACTTC. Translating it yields CASSQGSGTGLYEQYF.

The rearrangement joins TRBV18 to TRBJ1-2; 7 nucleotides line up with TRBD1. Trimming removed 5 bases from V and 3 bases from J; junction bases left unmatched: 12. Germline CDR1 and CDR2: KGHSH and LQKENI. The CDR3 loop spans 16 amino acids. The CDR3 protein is CASSMQTGKRHYGYTF. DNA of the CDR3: TGTGCCAGCTCAATGCAGACAGGGAAACGGCACTATGGCTACACCTTC. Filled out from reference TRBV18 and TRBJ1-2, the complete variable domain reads NAGVMQNPRHLVRRRGQEARLRCSPMKGHSHVYWYRQLPEEGLKFMVYLQKENIIDESGMPKERFSAEFPKEGPSILRIQQVVRGDSAAYFCASSMQTGKRHYGYTFGSGTRLTVV.

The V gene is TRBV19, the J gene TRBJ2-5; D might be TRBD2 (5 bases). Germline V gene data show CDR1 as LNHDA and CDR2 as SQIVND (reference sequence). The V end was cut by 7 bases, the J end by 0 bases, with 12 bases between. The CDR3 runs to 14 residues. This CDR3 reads CASKRRLYQETQYF. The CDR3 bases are TGTGCCAGTAAGAGGAGGCTCTACCAAGAGACCCAGTACTTC.

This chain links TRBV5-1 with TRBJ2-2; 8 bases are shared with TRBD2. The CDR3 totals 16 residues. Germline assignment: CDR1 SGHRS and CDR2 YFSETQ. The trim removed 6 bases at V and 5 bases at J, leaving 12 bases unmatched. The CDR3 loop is CASTLGSGRTTGELFF. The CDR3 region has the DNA TGCGCCAGCACTCTGGGGAGCGGGAGAACTACCGGGGAGCTGTTTTTT.

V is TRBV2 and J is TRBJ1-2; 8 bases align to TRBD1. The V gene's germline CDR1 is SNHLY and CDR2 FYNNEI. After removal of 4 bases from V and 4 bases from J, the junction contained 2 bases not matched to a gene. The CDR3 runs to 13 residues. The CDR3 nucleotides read TGTGCCAGCAGTGCGGACAGGGTCTATGGCTACACCTTC. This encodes CASSADRVYGYTF.

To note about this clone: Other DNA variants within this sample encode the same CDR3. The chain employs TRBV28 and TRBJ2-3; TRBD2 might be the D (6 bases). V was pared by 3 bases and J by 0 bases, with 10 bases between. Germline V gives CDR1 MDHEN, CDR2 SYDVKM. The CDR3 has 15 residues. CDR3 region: CASSFGAGSTDTQYF. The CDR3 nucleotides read TGTGCCAGCAGTTTTGGGGCGGGGAGCACAGATACGCAGTATTTT.

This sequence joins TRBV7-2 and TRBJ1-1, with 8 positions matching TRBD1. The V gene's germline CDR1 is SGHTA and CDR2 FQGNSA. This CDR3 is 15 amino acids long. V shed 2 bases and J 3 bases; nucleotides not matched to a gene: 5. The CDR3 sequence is CASSLSRGPDTEAFF. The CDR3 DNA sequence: TGTGCCAGCAGCTTAAGCAGGGGGCCCGACACTGAAGCTTTCTTT.

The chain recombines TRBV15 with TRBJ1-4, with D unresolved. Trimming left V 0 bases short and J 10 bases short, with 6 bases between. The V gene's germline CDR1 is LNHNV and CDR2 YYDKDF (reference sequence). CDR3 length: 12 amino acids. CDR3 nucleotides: TGTGCCACCAGCAGAGACGGTGGAAAACTGTTTTTT. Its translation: CATSRDGGKLFF. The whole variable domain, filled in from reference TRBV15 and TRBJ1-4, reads DAMVIQNPRYQVTQFGKPVTLSCSQTLNHNVMYWYQQKSSQAPKLLFHYYDKDFNNEADTPDNFQSRRPNTSFCFLDIRSPGLGDTAMYLCATSRDGGKLFFGSGTQLSVL.

The CDR3: CASSQEAGVLAFF. In DNA, the CDR3 is TGCGCCAGCAGCCAAGAAGCAGGGGTTCTAGCTTTCTTT. The chain couples TRBV4-1 to TRBJ1-1, with a possible D match to TRBD1 (6 bases). CDR3 size: 13 residues. V dropped 0 bases and J dropped 10 bases, with 12 bases sitting between them. Germline CDR1 MGHRA, CDR2 YSYEKL.

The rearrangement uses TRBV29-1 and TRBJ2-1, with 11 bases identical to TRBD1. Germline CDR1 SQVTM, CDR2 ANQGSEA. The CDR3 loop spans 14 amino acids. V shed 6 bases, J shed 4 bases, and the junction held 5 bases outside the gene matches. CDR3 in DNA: TGCAGCGTGGACCGGGACAGGGGGTACAATGAGCAGTTCTTC. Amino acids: CSVDRDRGYNEQFF.

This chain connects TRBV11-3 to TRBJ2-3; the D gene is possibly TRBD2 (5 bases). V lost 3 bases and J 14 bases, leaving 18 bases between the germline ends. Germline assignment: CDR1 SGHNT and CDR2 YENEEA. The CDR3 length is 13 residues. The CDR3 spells CASSLGAASALYF. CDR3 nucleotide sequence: TGTGCCAGCAGCTTGGGAGCAGCTTCCGCTCTGTATTTT.

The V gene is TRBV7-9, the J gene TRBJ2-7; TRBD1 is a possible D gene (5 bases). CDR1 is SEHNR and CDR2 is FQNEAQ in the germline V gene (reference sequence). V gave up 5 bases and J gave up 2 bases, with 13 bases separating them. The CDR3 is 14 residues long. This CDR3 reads CASSQQGFTYEQYF. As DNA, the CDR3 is TGTGCCAGCAGCCAGCAGGGATTTACCTACGAGCAGTACTTC.

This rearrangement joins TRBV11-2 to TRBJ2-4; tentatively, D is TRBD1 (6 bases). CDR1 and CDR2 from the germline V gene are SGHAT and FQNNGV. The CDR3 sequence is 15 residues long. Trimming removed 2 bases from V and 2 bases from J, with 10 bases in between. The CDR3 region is CASSLFRGPKNIQYF. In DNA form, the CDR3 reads TGTGCCAGCAGCTTATTCAGGGGTCCCAAAAACATTCAGTACTTC. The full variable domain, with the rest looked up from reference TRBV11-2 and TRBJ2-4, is EAGVAQSPRYKIIEKRQSVAFWCNPISGHATLYWYQQILGQGPKLLIQFQNNGVVDDSQLPKDRFSAERLKGVDSTLKIQPAKLEDSAVYLCASSLFRGPKNIQYFGAGTRLSVL.